This TCR beta chain originates from a study of blood T cell repertoires in COVID-19 (TCRdb year 2020). A note on the overall study: Samples covering the acute and convalescent phases of COVID-19 were provided by collaborators in the United States, Italy and Spain. The material from the prospective study consisted of cDNA or gDNA derived from T cells, B-cell-depleted T cells, or PBMCs. The dataset comprised deeply sampled blood TCRbeta repertoires from subjects exposed to, actively infected with, or recovered from COVID-19. The repertoires were released in a freely available public database meant as a resource for research on the immune response to SARS-CoV-2. The samples were drawn from two sources: the first 160 participants of the ongoing ImmuneRACE study, and some 1,300 subjects contributed by 6 global collaborators. Sample metadata almost always included a de-identified subject ID, COVID-19 status, age in years and sex. Where available, HLA class I and class II types were taken from metadata supplied by the sample provider and were not determined by assay-based typing. Results the study describes overall, beyond this receptor: The quantity of clinical and demographic metadata differed by source and by participant and was supplied without curation.

The junction carries 12 bases between V and J, which are trimmed by 11 bases and 5 bases respectively. From cysteine to phenylalanine, the CDR3 is 11 amino acids long. Only the CDR3 portion is preserved as DNA: 33 bases, with reading frame beginning at the first base. CDR1 and CDR2 (MDHEN, SYDVKM) derive from the germline V gene. In regard to this clone: The antigen it recognizes is unknown. The sample holds no much larger clone one base away, and base qualities are not on file.

TCRbeta CDR3 regions were amplified from genomic DNA by means of the immunoSEQ Assay, a bias-controlled multiplex PCR. Concerning the study's data processing: The number of nucleated cells in each sample was estimated by amplification of reference gene primers within the assay. To quantify the absolute abundance of each unique TCRbeta CDR3 rearrangement, sequence reads were collapsed and filtered. For each sample, productive Simpson clonality was calculated as the square root of Simpson's diversity index over productive rearrangements. TCRdb took over this immuneACCESS table, retaining in-frame rearrangements with V and J assigned. Such tables are incomplete; in checked studies, under half of the missing clones stem from an unresolved V gene, and the remainder is unexplained. V and J calls and clone size are given by that table; D and trimming were obtained from the DNA. Recorded for this sample are roughly 200,000 clones; over 65% of them occurred a single time. The ten top clones hold about 20% of the sample.

One collaborating source in Seattle enrolled patients while the patients were actively infected and followed the patients over time throughout the course of disease. The collaborating institutions used their own protocols to collect whole blood in K2EDTA tubes. Collaborator samples were shipped for TCRbeta analysis as frozen whole blood, isolated PBMCs, or DNA extracted from either sample type. The TCR was taken from a person between 65 and 79 years old with COVID-19, enrolled during active disease. The sequence is built from TRBV28 and TRBJ1-2; tentative D gene TRBD1, with 5 bases matching. The sequenced material came from peripheral blood. The sequenced DNA: TGTGCCGCCTATGGGGCTTATGGCTACACCTTC. Its product reads: CAAYGAYGYTF.